The present T cell receptor beta chain was sequenced within a study of T cells after yellow fever vaccination (dated by TCRdb to the late 2010s). Background on the whole study: The SMART-Seq v4 Ultra Low Input RNA kit was used to prepare libraries from fractions with low cell numbers. Bulk TCR alpha and beta repertoires were sequenced longitudinally to track T-cell clones before and after primary and booster YFV17D yellow fever vaccination. The cohort comprised two healthy male donors, one aged 18 to 29 and one aged 30 to 40 years. Bulk PBMC replicates and cell subsets were isolated from blood drawn at multiple timepoints before and after both primary and secondary immunization.

General findings and caveats noted by the study authors: Most clones expanded after primary vaccination were re-detected after the booster (around 96% of CD4 and around 88% of CD8), suggesting broad memory maintenance. A small fraction of clonotypes showed up in both the CD4 and CD8 compartments, probably as a result of convergent recombination. Only a couple of donors were included in the study, so the extent to which the findings can be generalized is limited. The secondary T-cell response was found to be weaker but faster than the primary response, with a peak reached on day 5 rather than on day 15. Computational filtering was needed because FACS-sorted repertoires could contain abundant contaminating clonotypes from the bulk population.

About this clonotype: This clone's antigen is unknown. The input lacks base qualities; no much larger clone sits a single base away.

The sequencer was an Illumina NovaSeq 6000. Synthesis of TCR cDNA relied on 5'RACE template switching, a step that introduced a universal primer site along with unique molecular identifiers. Priming for cDNA synthesis came from both the TCR alpha and TCR beta constant segments. Libraries were amplified in two PCR steps, with sample barcodes and sequencing adapters added in the second step. Libraries were sequenced on Illumina HiSeq 2500 (2x100 bp) or NovaSeq (2x150 bp). Turning to the authors' computational methods: MIGEC handled demultiplexing of reads and collapsing into UMI consensus sequences, while MiXCR performed V(D)J alignment. Vaccine-responding clonotypes were identified with edgeR using replicate PBMC samples, with FDR below 0.01 and a log2 fold change above 5 up to day 15 being required. Bulk clonotypes were assigned CD4 or CD8 identity according to which sequenced CD4 or CD8 repertoire held them at higher abundance. Using fastp at Q25 and MiXCR, TCRdb reprocessed the public reads and kept productive beta chains. Rows with a matching CDR3 protein are joined into one entry that keeps the most common DNA and genes. It is TCRdb's table, rather than the study itself, that gives the V and J calls and clone size. The table for this sample lists hundreds of thousands of distinct CDR3 sequences; roughly an eighth of them were counted only once. The top ten clonotypes cover roughly 3.1% of the sample.

The treatment or condition tag for this specimen amounts to: live attenuated yellow fever vaccine strain. PBMCs were isolated from peripheral blood using a standard Ficoll-Paque protocol. Dynabeads CD4 and CD8 positive selection kits were used to isolate the CD4 and CD8 T-cell fractions. TriZol was used to extract RNA from bulk PBMCs, from CD4 and CD8 fractions, and from dextramer-positive and dextramer-negative fractions. The input for sequencing was CD4+ T cells sorted from PBMCs, taken 15 days after the yellow fever booster vaccination. This clonotype originated in a man aged 18-30 years who received the YFV17D yellow fever vaccine.

The CDR3 here reads CAWSVSLAGGEQYF. The nucleotides are TGTGCCTGGAGTGTAAGCCTAGCGGGGGGCGAGCAGTACTTC. Rearrangement joined TRBV30 to TRBJ2-7; 11 bases in the junction line up with TRBD2. From V the trimming removes 0 bases and from J it removes 6 bases, while the gene matches leave 4 bases of the junction unaccounted for. The germline V gene (reference sequence) sets CDR1 to GTSNPN and CDR2 to SVGIG. From its cysteine to its phenylalanine, the CDR3 spans 14 amino acids. Only the CDR3 portion is preserved as DNA: 42 bases, with reading frame beginning at the first base.